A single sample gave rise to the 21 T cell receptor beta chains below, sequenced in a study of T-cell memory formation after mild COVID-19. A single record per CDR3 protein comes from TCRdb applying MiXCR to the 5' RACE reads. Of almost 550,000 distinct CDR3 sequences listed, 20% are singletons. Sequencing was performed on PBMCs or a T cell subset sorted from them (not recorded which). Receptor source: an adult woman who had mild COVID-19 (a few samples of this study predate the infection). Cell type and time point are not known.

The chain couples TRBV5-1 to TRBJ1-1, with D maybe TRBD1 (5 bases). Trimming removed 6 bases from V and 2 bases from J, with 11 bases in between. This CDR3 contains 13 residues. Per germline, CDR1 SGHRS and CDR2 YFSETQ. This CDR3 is CASTRGRNTEAFF. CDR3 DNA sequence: TGCGCCAGCACAAGGGGCAGAAACACTGAAGCTTTCTTT.

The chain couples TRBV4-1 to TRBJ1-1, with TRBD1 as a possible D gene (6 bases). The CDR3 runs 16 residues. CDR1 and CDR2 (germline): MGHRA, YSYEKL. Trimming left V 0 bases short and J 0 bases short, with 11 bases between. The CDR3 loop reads CASSQDTTGLNTEAFF. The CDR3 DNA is TGCGCCAGCAGCCAAGACACTACAGGGTTGAACACTGAAGCTTTCTTT.

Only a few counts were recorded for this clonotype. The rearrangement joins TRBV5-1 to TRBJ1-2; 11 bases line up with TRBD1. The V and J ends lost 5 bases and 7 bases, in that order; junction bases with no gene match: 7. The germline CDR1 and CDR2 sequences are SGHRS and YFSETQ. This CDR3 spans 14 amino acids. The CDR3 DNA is TGCGCCAGCAGTACCGGTGGACAGGGGGCTGGCTACACCTTC. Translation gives CASSTGGQGAGYTF.

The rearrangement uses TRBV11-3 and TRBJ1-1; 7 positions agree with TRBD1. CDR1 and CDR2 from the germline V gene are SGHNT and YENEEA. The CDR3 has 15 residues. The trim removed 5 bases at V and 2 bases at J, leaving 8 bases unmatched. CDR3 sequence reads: CASSITGALNTEAFF. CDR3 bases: TGTGCCAGCAGCATCACAGGGGCCCTAAACACTGAAGCTTTCTTT.

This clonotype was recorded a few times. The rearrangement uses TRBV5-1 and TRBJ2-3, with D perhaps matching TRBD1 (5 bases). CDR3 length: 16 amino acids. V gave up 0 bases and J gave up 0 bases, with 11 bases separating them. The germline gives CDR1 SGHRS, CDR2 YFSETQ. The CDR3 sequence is CASSLEAQGSTDTQYF. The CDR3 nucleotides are TGCGCCAGCAGCTTGGAGGCCCAGGGAAGCACAGATACGCAGTATTTT.

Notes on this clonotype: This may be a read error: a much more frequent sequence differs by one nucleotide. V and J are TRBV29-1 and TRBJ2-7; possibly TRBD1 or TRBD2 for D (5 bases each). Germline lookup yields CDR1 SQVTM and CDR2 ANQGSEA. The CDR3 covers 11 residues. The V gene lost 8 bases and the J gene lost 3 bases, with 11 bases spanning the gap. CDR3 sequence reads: CSMGDGYEQYF. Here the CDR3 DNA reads TGCAGCATGGGGGACGGCTACGAGCAGTACTTC.

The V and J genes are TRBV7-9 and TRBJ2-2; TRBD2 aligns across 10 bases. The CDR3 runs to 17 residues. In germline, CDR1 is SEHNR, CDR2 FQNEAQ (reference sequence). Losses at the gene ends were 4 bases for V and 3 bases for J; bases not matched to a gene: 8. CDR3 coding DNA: TGTGCCAGCAGCTCTACCCACCTAGCGGGGGACACCGGGGAGCTGTTTTTT. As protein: CASSSTHLAGDTGELFF.

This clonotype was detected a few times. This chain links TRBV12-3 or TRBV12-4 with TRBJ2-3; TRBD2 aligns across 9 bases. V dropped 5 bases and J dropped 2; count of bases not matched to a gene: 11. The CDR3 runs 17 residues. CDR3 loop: CASSLPGTSPNTDTQYF. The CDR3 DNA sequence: TGTGCCAGCAGTCTTCCTGGGACTAGCCCGAACACAGATACGCAGTATTTT.

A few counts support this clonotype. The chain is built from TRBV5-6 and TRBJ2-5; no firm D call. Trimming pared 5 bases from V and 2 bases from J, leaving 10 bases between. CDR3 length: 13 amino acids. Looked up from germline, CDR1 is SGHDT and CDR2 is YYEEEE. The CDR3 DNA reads TGTGCCAGCAGTCCCGGCGAGCAAGAGACCCAGTACTTC. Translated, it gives CASSPGEQETQYF.

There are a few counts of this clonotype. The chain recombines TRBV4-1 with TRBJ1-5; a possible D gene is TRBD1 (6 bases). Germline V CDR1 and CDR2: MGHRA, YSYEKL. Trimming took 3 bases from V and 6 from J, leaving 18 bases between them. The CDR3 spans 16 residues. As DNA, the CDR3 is TGCGCCAGCAGCCAGACGGGACAAACGGCGTTTCAGCCCCAGCATTTT. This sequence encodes CASSQTGQTAFQPQHF.

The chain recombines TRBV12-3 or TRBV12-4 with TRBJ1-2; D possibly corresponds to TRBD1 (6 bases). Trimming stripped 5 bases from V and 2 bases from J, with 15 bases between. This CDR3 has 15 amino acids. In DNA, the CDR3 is TGTGCCAGCAGTCGTCCCGGGACATTCAACTATGGCTACACCTTC. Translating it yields CASSRPGTFNYGYTF.

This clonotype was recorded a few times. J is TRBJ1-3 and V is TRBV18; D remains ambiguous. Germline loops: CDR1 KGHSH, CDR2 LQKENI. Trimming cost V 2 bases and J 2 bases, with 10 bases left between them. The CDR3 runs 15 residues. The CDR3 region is CASSPLEATGNTIYF. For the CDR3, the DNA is TGTGCCAGCTCACCATTGGAGGCTACTGGAAACACCATATATTTT.

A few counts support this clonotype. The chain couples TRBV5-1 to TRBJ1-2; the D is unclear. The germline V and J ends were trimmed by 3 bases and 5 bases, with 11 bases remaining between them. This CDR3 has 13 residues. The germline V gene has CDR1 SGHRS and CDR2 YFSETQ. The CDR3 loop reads CASSSHQSYGYTF. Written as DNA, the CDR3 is TGCGCCAGCAGCTCCCATCAGAGTTATGGCTACACCTTC. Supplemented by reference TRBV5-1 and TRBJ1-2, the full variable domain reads KAGVTQTPRYLIKTRGQQVTLSCSPISGHRSVSWYQQTPGQGLQFLFEYFSETQRNKGNFPGRFSGRQFSNSRSEMNVSTLELGDSALYLCASSSHQSYGYTFGSGTRLTVV.

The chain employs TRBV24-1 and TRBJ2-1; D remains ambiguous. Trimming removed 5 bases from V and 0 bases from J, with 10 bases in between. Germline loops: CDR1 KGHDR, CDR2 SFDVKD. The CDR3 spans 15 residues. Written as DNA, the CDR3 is TGTGCCACCAGTGGTCCGTCCAGCTCCTACAATGAGCAGTTCTTC. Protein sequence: CATSGPSSSYNEQFF.

The chain's CDR3 is CASSPGLAGTEQYF. The CDR3 nucleotides are TGTGCCAGCAGCCCCGGACTAGCGGGTACCGAGCAGTACTTC. This chain joins TRBV7-3 and TRBJ2-7; 11 bases agree with TRBD2. The V and J ends lost 5 bases and 6 bases, in that order; junction bases with no gene match: 6. This CDR3 contains 14 residues. Per germline, CDR1 SGHTA and CDR2 FQGTGA.

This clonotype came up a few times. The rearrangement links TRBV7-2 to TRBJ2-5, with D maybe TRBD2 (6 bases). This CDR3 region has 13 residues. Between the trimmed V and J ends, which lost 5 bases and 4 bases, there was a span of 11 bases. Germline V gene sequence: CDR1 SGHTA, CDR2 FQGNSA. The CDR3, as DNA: TGTGCCAGCAGCGCAGGGACTTTAGAGACCCAGTACTTC. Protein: CASSAGTLETQYF.

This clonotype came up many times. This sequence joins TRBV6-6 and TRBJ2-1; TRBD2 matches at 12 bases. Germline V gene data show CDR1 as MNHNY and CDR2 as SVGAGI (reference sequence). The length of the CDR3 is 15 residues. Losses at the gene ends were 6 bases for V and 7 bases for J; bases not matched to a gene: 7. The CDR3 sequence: CASSRLAGGQNEQFF. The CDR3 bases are TGTGCCAGCAGCCGCCTAGCGGGGGGGCAAAATGAGCAGTTCTTC.

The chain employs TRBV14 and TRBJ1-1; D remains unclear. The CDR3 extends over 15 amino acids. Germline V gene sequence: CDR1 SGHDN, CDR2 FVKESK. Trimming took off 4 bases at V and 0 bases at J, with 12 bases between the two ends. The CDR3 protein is CASSRLSVMNTEAFF. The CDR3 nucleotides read TGTGCCAGCAGCCGCTTATCTGTTATGAACACTGAAGCTTTCTTT.

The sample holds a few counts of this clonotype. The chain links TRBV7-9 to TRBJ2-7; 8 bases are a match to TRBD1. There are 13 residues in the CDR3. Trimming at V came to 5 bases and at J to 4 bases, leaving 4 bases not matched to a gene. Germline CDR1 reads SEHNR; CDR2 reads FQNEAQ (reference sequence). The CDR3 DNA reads TGTGCCAGCAGCCCCAGGACAGGGTACGAGCAGTACTTC. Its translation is CASSPRTGYEQYF.

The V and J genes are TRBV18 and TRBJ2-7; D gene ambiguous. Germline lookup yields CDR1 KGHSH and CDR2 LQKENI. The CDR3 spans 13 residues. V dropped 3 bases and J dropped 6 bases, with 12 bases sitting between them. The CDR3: CASSPSELGEQYF. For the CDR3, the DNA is TGTGCCAGCTCACCCTCTGAGTTAGGCGAGCAGTACTTC.

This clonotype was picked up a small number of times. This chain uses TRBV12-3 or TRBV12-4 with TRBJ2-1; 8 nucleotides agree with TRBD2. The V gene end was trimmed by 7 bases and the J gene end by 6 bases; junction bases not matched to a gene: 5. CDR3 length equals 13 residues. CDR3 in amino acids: CASTGGVSNEQFF. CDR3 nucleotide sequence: TGTGCCAGCACGGGGGGGGTATCCAATGAGCAGTTCTTC.